This is a list of T cell receptor beta chains from one sample in a study of cytomegalovirus exposure and HLA in healthy donors. Clones were read by immunoSEQ multiplex PCR, and TCRdb kept only the in-frame ones, dropping some. The table records 59,000 or so clones, 80% to 90% of them present only once. The sequenced sample was PBMCs. Receptors were obtained from a woman aged 18 to 35 in good health and CMV-seronegative. The conserved cysteine and the conserved F or W are not part of the CDR3 here.

ASRETGVGTEAF | TRBJ1-1 | TRBV6-5
ASRNFGTNEKLF | TRBJ1-4 | TRBV28
ASSALSGRGTDTQY | TRBJ2-3 | TRBV2
ASSLATGISYNEQF | TRBJ2-1 | TRBV5-6
SVHGLGSRNEQF | TRBJ2-1 | TRBV29-1
ASSDLPRRGTQY | TRBJ2-5 | TRBV6-1
ASSPPTSGSYNEQF | TRBJ2-1 | TRBV9
ASSTWTVNTEAF | TRBJ1-1 | TRBV5-1
ASSFIPGELF | TRBJ2-2 | TRBV11-2
ASSPGTFSPQFYGYT | TRBJ1-2 | TRBV2
ASSVPGQGFYGYT | TRBJ1-2 | TRBV25-1
ASRIRGQLKPQH | TRBJ1-5 | TRBV28
ASTQGVGTEAF | TRBJ1-1 | TRBV6-6
ASSLGPPDTLGETQY | TRBJ2-5 | TRBV5-6
SVGESDQPQH | TRBJ1-5 | TRBV29-1
ATSRDLWGGLQETQY | TRBJ2-5 | TRBV15
ASSADRFSYEQY | TRBJ2-7 | TRBV7-2
ASSIVAELSYEQY | TRBJ2-7 | TRBV7-8
ASSLGQGGIYEQY | TRBJ2-7 | TRBV5-1
ASREQGAAQPQH | TRBJ1-5 | TRBV6-1
ASSELVGVEYGYT | TRBJ1-2 | TRBV6-1
ASSLGQGASTGELF | TRBJ2-2 | TRBV7-8
ASTQSTGGHTGELF | TRBJ2-2 | TRBV2
ATQYAGGTEAF | TRBJ1-1 | TRBV25-1
ASSPHKDTQY | TRBJ2-3 | TRBV28
ASSTAGGWVKNIQY | TRBJ2-4 | TRBV19